A selection of T cell receptor beta chains follows, all from one sample in a study of T cell responses to AZD1222 COVID-19 vaccine. Sequencing used immunoSEQ multiplex PCR; TCRdb keeps in-frame clones, though not all of them. The sample lists 70,000 to 95,000 clones; 90% were seen once. Sequences were derived from peripheral blood, sampled 28 days after the second AZD1222 dose. The receptors originated from an adult who received the AZD1222 COVID-19 vaccine. CDR3s include the opening cysteine and the closing phenylalanine or tryptophan. Fields, in order: V gene, clone size, D gene, J gene, CDR3 protein, CDR3 DNA. The D gene is left open where the match is weak. A clone size is listed for some rows: how often the clone was seen (once, few, many), or a class if it is expanded.

V gene: TRBV6-5
clone size: -
D gene: -
J gene: TRBJ2-7
CDR3 protein: CASSYSGAGSYEQYF
CDR3 DNA: TGTGCCAGCAGTTACTCGGGGGCAGGCTCCTACGAGCAGTACTTC

V gene: TRBV19
clone size: -
D gene: -
J gene: TRBJ1-1
CDR3 protein: CASFPVDSMNTEAFF
CDR3 DNA: TGTGCCAGTTTTCCCGTGGACAGTATGAACACTGAAGCTTTCTTT

V gene: TRBV4-2
clone size: -
D gene: -
J gene: TRBJ2-4
CDR3 protein: CASSQDWAGKAKNIQYF
CDR3 DNA: TGTGCCAGCAGCCAAGATTGGGCAGGTAAAGCCAAAAACATTCAGTACTTC

V gene: TRBV5-6
clone size: few
D gene: -
J gene: TRBJ1-5
CDR3 protein: CASHSGRNYDNQPQHF
CDR3 DNA: TGTGCCAGCCACTCCGGACGCAACTACGACAATCAGCCCCAGCATTTT

V gene: TRBV4-1
clone size: -
D gene: -
J gene: TRBJ1-1
CDR3 protein: CASTRGELNTEAFF
CDR3 DNA: TGCGCCAGCACCCGTGGGGAATTGAACACTGAAGCTTTCTTT

V gene: TRBV4-1
clone size: -
D gene: TRBD2
J gene: TRBJ2-1
CDR3 protein: CASSPLGPPAGGRNEQFF
CDR3 DNA: TGCGCCAGCAGCCCCCTCGGGCCCCCAGCGGGGGGGAGGAATGAGCAGTTCTTC

V gene: TRBV7-2
clone size: -
D gene: -
J gene: TRBJ2-3
CDR3 protein: CASSFGSDTQYF
CDR3 DNA: TGTGCCAGCAGCTTTGGGTCAGATACGCAGTATTTT

V gene: TRBV10-3
clone size: -
D gene: -
J gene: TRBJ2-1
CDR3 protein: CAISEAGRVNEQFF
CDR3 DNA: TGTGCCATCAGTGAGGCGGGACGTGTTAATGAGCAGTTCTTC

V gene: TRBV29-1
clone size: -
D gene: -
J gene: TRBJ2-1
CDR3 protein: CSGAPSSSYNEQFF
CDR3 DNA: TGCAGCGGGGCACCTTCGAGCTCCTACAATGAGCAGTTCTTC

V gene: TRBV7-9
clone size: -
D gene: -
J gene: TRBJ1-5
CDR3 protein: CASSLDNQPQHF
CDR3 DNA: TGTGCCAGCAGCTTAGATAATCAGCCCCAGCATTTT

V gene: TRBV7-6
clone size: -
D gene: TRBD1
J gene: TRBJ1-5
CDR3 protein: CASSPGQGGTQPQHF
CDR3 DNA: TGTGCCAGCAGCCCAGGACAGGGAGGGACTCAGCCCCAGCATTTT

V gene: TRBV7-6
clone size: -
D gene: TRBD1
J gene: TRBJ1-1
CDR3 protein: CASSLAYRGGDTEAFF
CDR3 DNA: TGTGCCAGCAGCTTAGCGTACAGGGGAGGGGACACTGAAGCTTTCTTT

V gene: TRBV11-2
clone size: once
D gene: TRBD1
J gene: TRBJ1-2
CDR3 protein: CASSSTTGNYGYTF
CDR3 DNA: TGTGCCAGCAGCAGTACGACAGGGAACTATGGCTACACCTTC

V gene: TRBV5-3
clone size: few
D gene: -
J gene: TRBJ2-7
CDR3 protein: CARSPPGGHSYEQYF
CDR3 DNA: TGTGCCAGAAGCCCCCCCGGGGGGCACTCCTACGAGCAGTACTTC

V gene: TRBV6-5
clone size: once
D gene: -
J gene: TRBJ1-4
CDR3 protein: CASSYSAERQKLFF
CDR3 DNA: TGTGCCAGCAGTTACTCGGCCGAAAGACAAAAACTGTTTTTT

V gene: TRBV7-9
clone size: -
D gene: -
J gene: TRBJ1-6
CDR3 protein: CASSSTGFNSPLHF
CDR3 DNA: TGTGCCAGCAGCTCGACAGGTTTTAATTCACCCCTCCACTTT

V gene: TRBV2
clone size: once
D gene: TRBD1
J gene: TRBJ2-2
CDR3 protein: CASSEAVAGGTGELFF
CDR3 DNA: TGTGCCAGCAGTGAAGCAGTGGCAGGGGGTACCGGGGAGCTGTTTTTT

V gene: TRBV19
clone size: once
D gene: -
J gene: TRBJ2-1
CDR3 protein: CASSMASSADHEQFF
CDR3 DNA: TGTGCCAGTAGTATGGCGTCTAGCGCTGACCATGAGCAGTTCTTC

V gene: TRBV24-1
clone size: once
D gene: TRBD1
J gene: TRBJ1-4
CDR3 protein: CATSEPTGTGSEKLFF
CDR3 DNA: TGTGCCACCAGTGAACCTACCGGGACAGGGTCTGAAAAACTGTTTTTT

V gene: TRBV7-9
clone size: -
D gene: TRBD1
J gene: TRBJ2-2
CDR3 protein: CASSLSGQGNTGELFF
CDR3 DNA: TGTGCCAGCAGCTTATCGGGACAGGGCAACACCGGGGAGCTGTTTTTT

V gene: TRBV18
clone size: -
D gene: TRBD1
J gene: TRBJ1-1
CDR3 protein: CASSPDRVEAFF
CDR3 DNA: TGTGCCAGCTCGCCGGACAGGGTTGAAGCTTTCTTT

V gene: TRBV7-8
clone size: -
D gene: TRBD1
J gene: TRBJ2-7
CDR3 protein: CASSLVGTEDYEQYF
CDR3 DNA: TGTGCCAGCAGCTTAGTCGGGACAGAGGACTACGAGCAGTACTTC

V gene: TRBV11-1
clone size: once
D gene: -
J gene: TRBJ2-5
CDR3 protein: CASSSPGTNQETQYF
CDR3 DNA: TGTGCCAGCAGCTCCCCAGGGACGAACCAAGAGACCCAGTACTTC

V gene: TRBV6-2/TRBV6-3
clone size: -
D gene: -
J gene: TRBJ2-2
CDR3 protein: CASSYESRGLNTGELFF
CDR3 DNA: TGTGCCAGCAGTTACGAGTCAAGGGGCCTGAACACCGGGGAGCTGTTTTTT

V gene: TRBV10-3
clone size: -
D gene: TRBD1
J gene: TRBJ2-7
CDR3 protein: CAISSSTGAEQYF
CDR3 DNA: TGTGCCATCAGTTCATCGACAGGGGCCGAGCAGTACTTC

V gene: TRBV19
clone size: -
D gene: -
J gene: TRBJ1-5
CDR3 protein: CASSIRQENQPQHF
CDR3 DNA: TGTGCCAGTAGTATACGACAGGAAAATCAGCCCCAGCATTTT

V gene: TRBV5-1
clone size: -
D gene: TRBD2
J gene: TRBJ2-1
CDR3 protein: CASSLRLAGASNEQFF
CDR3 DNA: TGCGCCAGCAGCCTACGACTAGCGGGGGCGTCCAATGAGCAGTTCTTC

V gene: TRBV24-1
clone size: -
D gene: -
J gene: TRBJ2-3
CDR3 protein: CATSRWLTDTQYF
CDR3 DNA: TGTGCCACCAGTAGGTGGTTGACAGATACGCAGTATTTT

V gene: TRBV27
clone size: -
D gene: -
J gene: TRBJ1-1
CDR3 protein: CASPRGGIWAEAFF
CDR3 DNA: TGTGCCAGTCCTAGGGGGGGGATCTGGGCTGAAGCTTTCTTT

V gene: TRBV30
clone size: -
D gene: TRBD2
J gene: TRBJ2-5
CDR3 protein: CAWSPGLAGAGAQYF
CDR3 DNA: TGTGCCTGGAGTCCCGGACTAGCAGGGGCTGGGGCCCAGTACTTC

V gene: TRBV11-2
clone size: -
D gene: -
J gene: TRBJ2-5
CDR3 protein: CASSLLRTEETQYF
CDR3 DNA: TGTGCCAGCAGCTTATTAAGGACAGAAGAGACCCAGTACTTC

V gene: TRBV5-1
clone size: -
D gene: -
J gene: TRBJ2-1
CDR3 protein: CASSPTAIGNEQFF
CDR3 DNA: TGCGCCAGCAGCCCGACAGCTATAGGCAATGAGCAGTTCTTC

V gene: TRBV5-6
clone size: -
D gene: TRBD2
J gene: TRBJ2-7
CDR3 protein: CASSLTSGYEQYF
CDR3 DNA: TGTGCCAGCAGCTTGACTAGCGGCTACGAGCAGTACTTC

V gene: TRBV20-1
clone size: -
D gene: -
J gene: TRBJ2-7
CDR3 protein: CSASEATIIYEQYF
CDR3 DNA: TGCAGTGCTAGTGAAGCCACGATAATCTACGAGCAGTACTTC

V gene: TRBV5-1
clone size: once
D gene: -
J gene: TRBJ1-1
CDR3 protein: CASSLAGNTEAFF
CDR3 DNA: TGCGCCAGCAGCTTGGCGGGGAACACTGAAGCTTTCTTT

V gene: TRBV7-3
clone size: -
D gene: -
J gene: TRBJ2-5
CDR3 protein: CASSLRGLASETQYF
CDR3 DNA: TGTGCCAGCAGCTTAAGGGGGCTGGCTTCAGAGACCCAGTACTTC